This T cell receptor (beta chain) was obtained from a study of blood T cell repertoires in COVID-19. Study in general: Material from acute and convalescent COVID-19 was sourced from the United States, Italy and Spain. T cells, B-cell-depleted T cells, or PBMCs provided the cDNA or gDNA that served as material.

In the original analysis: Using reference gene primer amplification, nucleated cell counts were estimated. Repertoires were generated with immunoSEQ multiplex PCR, while TCRdb's copy carries only in-frame clones and drops some. V and J calls plus clone size are reproduced from that table; the DNA served to infer D and trimming. The profile shows around 30,000 clones, 65% to 90% of them singletons. The CDR3 has 15 amino acids. With 0 bases removed from V and 3 bases from J, the gap between germline ends came to 13 bases. The germline CDR1 and CDR2 sequences are SGHRS and YFSETQ. This rearrangement joins TRBV5-1 to TRBJ2-7, with D possibly matching TRBD1 (5 bases). The sequence came from a woman older than 75 with active or convalescent COVID-19. Material: peripheral blood. The CDR3 sequence: CASSLALGPGYEQYF. CDR3 nucleotides: TGCGCCAGCAGCTTGGCCCTGGGGCCGGGCTACGAGCAGTACTTC. The entire variable domain, with the rest obtained from reference TRBV5-1 and TRBJ2-7, is as follows: KAGVTQTPRYLIKTRGQQVTLSCSPISGHRSVSWYQQTPGQGLQFLFEYFSETQRNKGNFPGRFSGRQFSNSRSEMNVSTLELGDSALYLCASSLALGPGYEQYFGPGTRLTVT.